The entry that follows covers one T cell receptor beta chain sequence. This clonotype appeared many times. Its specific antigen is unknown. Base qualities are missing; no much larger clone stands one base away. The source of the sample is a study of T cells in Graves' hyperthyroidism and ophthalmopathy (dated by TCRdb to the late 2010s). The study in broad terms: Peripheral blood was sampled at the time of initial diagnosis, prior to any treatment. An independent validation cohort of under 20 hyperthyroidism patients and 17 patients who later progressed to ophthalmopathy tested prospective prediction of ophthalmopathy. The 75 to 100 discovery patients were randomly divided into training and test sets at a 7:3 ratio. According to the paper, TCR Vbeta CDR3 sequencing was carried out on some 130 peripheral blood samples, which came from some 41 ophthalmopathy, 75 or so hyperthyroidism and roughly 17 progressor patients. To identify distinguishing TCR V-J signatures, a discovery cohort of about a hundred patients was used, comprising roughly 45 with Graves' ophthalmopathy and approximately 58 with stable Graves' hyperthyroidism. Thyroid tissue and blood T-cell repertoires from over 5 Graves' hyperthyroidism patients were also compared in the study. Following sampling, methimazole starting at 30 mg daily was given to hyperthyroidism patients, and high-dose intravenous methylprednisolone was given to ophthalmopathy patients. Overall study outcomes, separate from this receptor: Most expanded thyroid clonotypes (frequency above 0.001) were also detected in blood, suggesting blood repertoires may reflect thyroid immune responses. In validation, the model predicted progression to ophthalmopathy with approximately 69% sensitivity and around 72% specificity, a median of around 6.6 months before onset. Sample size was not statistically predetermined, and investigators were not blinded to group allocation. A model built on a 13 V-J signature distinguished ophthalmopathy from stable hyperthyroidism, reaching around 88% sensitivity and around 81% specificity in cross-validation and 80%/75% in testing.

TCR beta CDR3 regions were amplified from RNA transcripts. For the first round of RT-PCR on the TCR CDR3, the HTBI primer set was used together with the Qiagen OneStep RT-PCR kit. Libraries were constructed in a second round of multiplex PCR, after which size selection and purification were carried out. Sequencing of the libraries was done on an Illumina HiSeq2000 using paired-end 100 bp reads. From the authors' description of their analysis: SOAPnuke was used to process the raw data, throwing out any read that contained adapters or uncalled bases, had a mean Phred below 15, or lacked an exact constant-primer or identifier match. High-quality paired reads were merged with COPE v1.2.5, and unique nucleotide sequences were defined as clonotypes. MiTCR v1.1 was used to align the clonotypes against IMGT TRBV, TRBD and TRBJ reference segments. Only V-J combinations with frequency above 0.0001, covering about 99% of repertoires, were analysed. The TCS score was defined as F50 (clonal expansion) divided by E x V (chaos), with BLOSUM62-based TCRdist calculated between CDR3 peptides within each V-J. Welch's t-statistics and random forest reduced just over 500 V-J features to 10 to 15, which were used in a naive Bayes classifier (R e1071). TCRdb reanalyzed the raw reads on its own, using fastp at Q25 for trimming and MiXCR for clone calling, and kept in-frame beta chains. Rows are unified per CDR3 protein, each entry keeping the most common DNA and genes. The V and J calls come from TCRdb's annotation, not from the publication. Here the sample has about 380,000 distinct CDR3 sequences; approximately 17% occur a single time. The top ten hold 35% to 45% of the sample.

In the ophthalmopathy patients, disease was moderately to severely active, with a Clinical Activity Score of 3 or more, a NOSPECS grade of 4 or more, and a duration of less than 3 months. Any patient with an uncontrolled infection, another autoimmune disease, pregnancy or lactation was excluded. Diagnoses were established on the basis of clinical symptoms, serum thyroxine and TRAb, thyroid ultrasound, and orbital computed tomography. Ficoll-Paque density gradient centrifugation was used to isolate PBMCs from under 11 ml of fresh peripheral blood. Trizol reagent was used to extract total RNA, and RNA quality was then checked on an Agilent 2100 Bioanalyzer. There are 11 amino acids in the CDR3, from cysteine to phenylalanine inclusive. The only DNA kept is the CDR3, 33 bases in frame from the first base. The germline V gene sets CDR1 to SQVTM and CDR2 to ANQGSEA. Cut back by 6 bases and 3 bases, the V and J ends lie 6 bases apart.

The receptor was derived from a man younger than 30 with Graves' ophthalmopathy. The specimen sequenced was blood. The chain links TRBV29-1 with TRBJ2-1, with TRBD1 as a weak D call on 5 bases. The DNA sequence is TGCAGCGTCAGGGACTACAATGAGCAGTTCTTC. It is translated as CSVRDYNEQFF.